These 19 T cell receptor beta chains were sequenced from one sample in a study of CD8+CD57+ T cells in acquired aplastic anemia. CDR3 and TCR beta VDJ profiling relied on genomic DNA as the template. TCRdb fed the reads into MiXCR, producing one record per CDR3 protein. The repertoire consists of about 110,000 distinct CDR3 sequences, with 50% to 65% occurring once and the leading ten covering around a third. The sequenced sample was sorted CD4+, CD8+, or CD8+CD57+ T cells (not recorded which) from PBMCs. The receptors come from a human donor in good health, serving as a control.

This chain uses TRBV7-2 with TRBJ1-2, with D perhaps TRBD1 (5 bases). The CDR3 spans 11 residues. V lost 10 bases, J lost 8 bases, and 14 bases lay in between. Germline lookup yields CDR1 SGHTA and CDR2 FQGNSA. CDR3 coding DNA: TGTGCCACCCCTACATGGGGGGGCTACACCTTC. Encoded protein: CATPTWGGYTF.

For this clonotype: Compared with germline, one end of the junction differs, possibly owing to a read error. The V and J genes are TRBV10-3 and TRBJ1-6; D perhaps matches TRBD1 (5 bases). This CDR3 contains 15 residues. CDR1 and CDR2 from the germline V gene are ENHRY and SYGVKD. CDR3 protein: CASSSGGARSSPLHF. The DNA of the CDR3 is TGTGCCAGCAGTTCGGGGGGTGCCCGTAGTTCACCCCTCCACTTT.

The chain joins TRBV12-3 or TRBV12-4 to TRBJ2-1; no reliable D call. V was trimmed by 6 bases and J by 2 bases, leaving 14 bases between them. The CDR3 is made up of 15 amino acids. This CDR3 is CASSSQGKTYNEQFF. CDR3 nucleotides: TGTGCCAGCAGCTCACAAGGGAAGACCTACAATGAGCAGTTCTTC.

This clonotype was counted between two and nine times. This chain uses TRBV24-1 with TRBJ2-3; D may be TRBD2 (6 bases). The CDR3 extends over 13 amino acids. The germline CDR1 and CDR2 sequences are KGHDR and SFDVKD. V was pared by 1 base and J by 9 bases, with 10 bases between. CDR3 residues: CATSDFGRYTQYF. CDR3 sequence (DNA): TGTGCCACCAGTGATTTCGGGAGATACACGCAGTATTTT.

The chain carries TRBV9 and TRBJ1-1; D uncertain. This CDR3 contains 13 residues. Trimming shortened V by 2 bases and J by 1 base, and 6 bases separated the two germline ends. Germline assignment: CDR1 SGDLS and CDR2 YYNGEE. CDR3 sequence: CASSVAPNTEAFF. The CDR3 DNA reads TGTGCCAGCAGCGTGGCCCCGAACACTGAAGCTTTCTTT. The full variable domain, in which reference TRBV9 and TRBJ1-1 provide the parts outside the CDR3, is DSGVTQTPKHLITATGQRVTLRCSPRSGDLSVYWYQQSLDQGLQFLIQYYNGEERAKGNILERFSAQQFPDLHSELNLSSLELGDSALYFCASSVAPNTEAFFGQGTRLTVV.

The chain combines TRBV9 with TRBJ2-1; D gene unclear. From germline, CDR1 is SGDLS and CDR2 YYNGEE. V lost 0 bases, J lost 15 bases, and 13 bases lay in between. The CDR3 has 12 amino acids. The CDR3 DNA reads TGTGCCAGCAGCGTAGTGGAAGATCAGCGGTTCTTC. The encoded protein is CASSVVEDQRFF.

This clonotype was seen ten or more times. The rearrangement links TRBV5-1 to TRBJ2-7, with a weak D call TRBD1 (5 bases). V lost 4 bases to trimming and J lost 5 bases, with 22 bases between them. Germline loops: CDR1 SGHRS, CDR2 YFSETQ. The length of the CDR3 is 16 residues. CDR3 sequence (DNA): TGCGCCAGCAGCACAGGAAAACAGATACCCGACCACGAGCAGTACTTC. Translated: CASSTGKQIPDHEQYF.

This CDR3 is CASSLTSGDWTQYF. The CDR3 nucleotides are TGTGCCAGCAGCTTAACTAGCGGGGATTGGACCCAGTACTTC. The genes are TRBV7-2 and TRBJ2-5, with TRBD2 matching 10 bases. The CDR3 sequence is 14 residues long. Germline CDR1 is SGHTA and CDR2 is FQGNSA. J lost 7 bases, V lost 2 bases, and 4 bases had no gene match.

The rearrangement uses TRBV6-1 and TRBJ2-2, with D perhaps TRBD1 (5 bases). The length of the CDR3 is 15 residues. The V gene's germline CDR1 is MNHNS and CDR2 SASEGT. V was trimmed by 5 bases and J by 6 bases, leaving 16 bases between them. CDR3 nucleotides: TGTGCCAGCAGTCCTACCCAGGGTACCGCCGGGGAGCTGTTTTTT. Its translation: CASSPTQGTAGELFF.

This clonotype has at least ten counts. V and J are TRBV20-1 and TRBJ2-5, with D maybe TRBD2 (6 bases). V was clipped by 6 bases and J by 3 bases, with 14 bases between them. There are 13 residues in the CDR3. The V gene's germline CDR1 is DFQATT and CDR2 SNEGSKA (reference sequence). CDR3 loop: CSADTSKKETQYF. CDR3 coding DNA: TGCAGTGCAGATACTAGCAAAAAAGAGACCCAGTACTTC.

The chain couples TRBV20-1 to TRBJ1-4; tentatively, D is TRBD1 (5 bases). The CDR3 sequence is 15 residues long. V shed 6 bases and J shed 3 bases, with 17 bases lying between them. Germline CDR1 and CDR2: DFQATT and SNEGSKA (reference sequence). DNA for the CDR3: TGCAGTGCAAATGGGGACGGCAGTGCTAATGAAAAACTGTTTTTT. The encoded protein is CSANGDGSANEKLFF.

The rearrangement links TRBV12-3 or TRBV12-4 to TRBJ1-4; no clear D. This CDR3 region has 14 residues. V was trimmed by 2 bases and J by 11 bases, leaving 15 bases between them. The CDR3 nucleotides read TGTGCCAGCAGTTTATCTGCGAGTGATGGGAAACTGTTTTTT. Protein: CASSLSASDGKLFF.

In DNA, the CDR3 is TGTGCCAGCAGCTCCTTGAGGGCTGAAGCTTTCTTT. Its translation is CASSSLRAEAFF. The V gene is TRBV7-2, the J gene TRBJ1-1; D call uncertain. The CDR3 has 12 amino acids. Trimming pared 4 bases from V and 6 bases from J, leaving 9 bases between. From germline, CDR1 is SGHTA and CDR2 FQGNSA. Looking up the rest from reference TRBV7-2 and TRBJ1-1 gives the full variable domain: GAGVSQSPSNKVTEKGKDVELRCDPISGHTALYWYRQSLGQGLEFLIYFQGNSAPDKSGLPSDRFSAERTGGSVSTLTIQRTQQEDSAVYLCASSSLRAEAFFGQGTRLTVV.

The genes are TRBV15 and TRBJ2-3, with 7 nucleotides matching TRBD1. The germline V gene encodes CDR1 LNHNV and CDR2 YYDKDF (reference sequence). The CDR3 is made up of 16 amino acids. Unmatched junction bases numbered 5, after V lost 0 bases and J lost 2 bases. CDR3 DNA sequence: TGTGCCACCAGCAGAGAGAGGGGGCGTCTCACAGATACGCAGTATTTT. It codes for CATSRERGRLTDTQYF.

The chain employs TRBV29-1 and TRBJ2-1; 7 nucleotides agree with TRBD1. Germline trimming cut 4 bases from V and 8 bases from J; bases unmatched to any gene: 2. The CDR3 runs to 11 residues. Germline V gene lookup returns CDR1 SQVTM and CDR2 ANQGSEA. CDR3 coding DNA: TGCAGCGTTGCAACAGGGGATGAGCAGTTCTTC. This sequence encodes CSVATGDEQFF.

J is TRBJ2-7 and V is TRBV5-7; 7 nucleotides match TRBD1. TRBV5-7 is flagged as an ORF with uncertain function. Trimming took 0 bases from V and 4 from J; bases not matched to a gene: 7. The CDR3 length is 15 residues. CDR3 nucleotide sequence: TGTGCCAGCAGCTTGGGACAGGGAGTCCGATACGAGCAGTACGTC. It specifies CASSLGQGVRYEQYV.

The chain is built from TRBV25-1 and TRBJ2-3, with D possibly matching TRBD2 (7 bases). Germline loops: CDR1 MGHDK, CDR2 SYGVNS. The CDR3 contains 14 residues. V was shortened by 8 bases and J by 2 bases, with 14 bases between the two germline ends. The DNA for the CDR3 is TGTGCCAGCTTAATGGGGGGGGCCACAGATACGCAGTATTTT. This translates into CASLMGGATDTQYF.

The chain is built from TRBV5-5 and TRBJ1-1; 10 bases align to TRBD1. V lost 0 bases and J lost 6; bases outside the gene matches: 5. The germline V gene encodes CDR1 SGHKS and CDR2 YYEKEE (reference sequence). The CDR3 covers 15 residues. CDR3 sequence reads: CASSLGQGARAEAFF. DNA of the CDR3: TGTGCCAGCAGCTTGGGACAGGGGGCCCGGGCTGAAGCTTTCTTT. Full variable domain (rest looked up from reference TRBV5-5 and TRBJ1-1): DAGVTQSPTHLIKTRGQQVTLRCSPISGHKSVSWYQQVLGQGPQFIFQYYEKEERGRGNFPDRFSARQFPNYSSELNVNALLLGDSALYLCASSLGQGARAEAFFGQGTRLTVV.

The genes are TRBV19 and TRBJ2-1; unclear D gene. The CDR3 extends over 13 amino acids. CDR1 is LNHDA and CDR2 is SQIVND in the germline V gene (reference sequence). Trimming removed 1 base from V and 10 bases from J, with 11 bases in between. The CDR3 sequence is CASSIGAAREQFF. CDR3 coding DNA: TGTGCCAGTAGTATAGGGGCAGCGCGGGAGCAGTTCTTC.